This TCR beta chain was identified in a study of blood T cell repertoires in COVID-19. Study background: Samples came from the United States, Italy and Spain, spanning acute and convalescent COVID-19. Nucleic acid was either cDNA or gDNA, and it came from T cells, B-cell-depleted T cells, or PBMCs.

This CDR3 is built from 16 residues. Generated by immunoSEQ multiplex PCR, the TCRdb table keeps only in-frame clones and is missing some. The table has more than 200,000 clones, around four fifths seen once. The material sequenced was peripheral blood. This chain uses TRBV21-1 with TRBJ1-3. TRBV21-1 is marked as a pseudogene. The TCR was taken from a woman aged 80 or over with COVID-19, enrolled during active disease. Here the CDR3 reads CASSKKSTTSTGTIYF. The CDR3 DNA reads TGTGCCAGCAGCAAAAAATCCACCACTTCGACTGGCACCATATATTTT.